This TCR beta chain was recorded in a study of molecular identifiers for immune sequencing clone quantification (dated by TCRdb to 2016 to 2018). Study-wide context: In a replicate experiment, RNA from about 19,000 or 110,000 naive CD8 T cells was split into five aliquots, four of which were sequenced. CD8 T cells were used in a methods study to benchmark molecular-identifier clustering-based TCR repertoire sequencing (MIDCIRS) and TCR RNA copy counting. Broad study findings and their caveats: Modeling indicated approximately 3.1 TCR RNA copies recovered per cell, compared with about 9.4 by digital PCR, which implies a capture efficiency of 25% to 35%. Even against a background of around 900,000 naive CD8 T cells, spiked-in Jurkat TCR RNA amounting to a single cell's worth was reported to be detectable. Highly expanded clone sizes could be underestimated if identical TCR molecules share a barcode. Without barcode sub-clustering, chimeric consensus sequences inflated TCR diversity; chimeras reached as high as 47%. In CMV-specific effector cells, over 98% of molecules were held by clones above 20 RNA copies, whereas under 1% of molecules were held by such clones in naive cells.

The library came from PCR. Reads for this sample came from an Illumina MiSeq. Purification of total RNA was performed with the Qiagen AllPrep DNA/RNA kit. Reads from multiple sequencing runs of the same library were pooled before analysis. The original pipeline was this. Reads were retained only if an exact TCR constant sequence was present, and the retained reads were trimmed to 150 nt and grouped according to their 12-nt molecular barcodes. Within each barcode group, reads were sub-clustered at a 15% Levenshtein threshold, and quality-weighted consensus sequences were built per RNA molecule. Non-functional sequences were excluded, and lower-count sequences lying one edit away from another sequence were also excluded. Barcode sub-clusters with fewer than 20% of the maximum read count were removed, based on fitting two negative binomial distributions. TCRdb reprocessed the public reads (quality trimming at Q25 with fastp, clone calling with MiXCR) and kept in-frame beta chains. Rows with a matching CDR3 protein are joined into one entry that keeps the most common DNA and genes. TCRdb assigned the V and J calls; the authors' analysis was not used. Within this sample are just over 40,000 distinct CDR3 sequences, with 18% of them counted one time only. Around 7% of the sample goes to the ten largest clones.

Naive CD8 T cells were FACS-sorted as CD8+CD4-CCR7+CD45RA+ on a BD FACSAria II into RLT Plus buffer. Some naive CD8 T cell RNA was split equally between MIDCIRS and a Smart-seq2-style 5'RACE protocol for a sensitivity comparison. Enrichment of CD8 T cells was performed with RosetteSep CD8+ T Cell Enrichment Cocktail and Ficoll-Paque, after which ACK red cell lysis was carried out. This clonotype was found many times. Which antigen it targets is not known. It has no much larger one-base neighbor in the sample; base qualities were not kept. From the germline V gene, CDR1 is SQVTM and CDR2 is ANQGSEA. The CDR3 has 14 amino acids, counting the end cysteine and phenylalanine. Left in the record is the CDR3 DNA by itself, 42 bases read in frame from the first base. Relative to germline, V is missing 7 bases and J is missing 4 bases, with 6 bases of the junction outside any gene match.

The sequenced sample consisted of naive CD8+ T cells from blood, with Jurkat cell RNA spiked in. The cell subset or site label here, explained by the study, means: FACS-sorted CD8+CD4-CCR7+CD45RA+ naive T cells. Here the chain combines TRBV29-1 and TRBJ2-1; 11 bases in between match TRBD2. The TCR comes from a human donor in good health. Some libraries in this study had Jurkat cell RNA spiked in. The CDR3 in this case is CSARGLAGYNEQFF. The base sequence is TGCAGCGCCCGAGGACTAGCGGGTTACAATGAGCAGTTCTTC.